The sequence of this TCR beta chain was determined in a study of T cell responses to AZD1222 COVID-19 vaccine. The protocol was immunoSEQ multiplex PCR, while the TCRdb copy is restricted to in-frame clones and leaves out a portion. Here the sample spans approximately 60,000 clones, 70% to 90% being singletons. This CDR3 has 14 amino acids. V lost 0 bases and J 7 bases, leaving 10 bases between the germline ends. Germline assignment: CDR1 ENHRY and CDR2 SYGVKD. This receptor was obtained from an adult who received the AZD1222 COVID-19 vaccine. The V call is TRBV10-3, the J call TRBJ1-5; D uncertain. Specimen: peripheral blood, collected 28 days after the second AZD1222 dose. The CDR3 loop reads CAISESRERQPQHF. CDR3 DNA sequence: TGTGCCATCAGTGAGTCAAGGGAGCGGCAGCCCCAGCATTTT.